A single sample is the source of the 26 T cell receptor beta chains below, sequenced in a study of blood T cell repertoires in COVID-19. The data were produced by immunoSEQ multiplex PCR, yet TCRdb's version contains in-frame clones alone and is incomplete. The table has 95,000 to 130,000 clones, around four fifths seen once. Material: peripheral blood. The source of these receptors is a man aged 25-45 years with acute or convalescent COVID-19.

The rearrangement links TRBV6-2 or TRBV6-3 to TRBJ1-2; the D is unclear. The V gene lost 2 bases and the J gene lost 7 bases, with 11 bases spanning the gap. Germline V gene lookup returns CDR1 MNHEY and CDR2 SVGEGT. The CDR3 totals 13 residues. The CDR3 bases are TGTGCCAGCAGTTACGAGCGATCGCTTGGCTACACCTTC. Amino acid sequence: CASSYERSLGYTF.

V and J are TRBV10-3 and TRBJ2-2; maybe TRBD1 (6 bases). Germline lookup yields CDR1 ENHRY and CDR2 SYGVKD. V was pared by 3 bases and J by 2 bases, with 16 bases between. The CDR3 runs to 17 residues. The CDR3 region has the DNA TGTGCCATCAGTGACACCGACAGGACCGTAAACACCGGGGAGCTGTTTTTT. It yields the protein CAISDTDRTVNTGELFF.

The chain carries TRBV11-2 and TRBJ2-7; TRBD2 is a possible D gene (7 bases). Germline lookup yields CDR1 SGHAT and CDR2 FQNNGV. The CDR3 covers 14 residues. The ends were cut back, 1 base at V and 7 bases at J, with 14 bases in the middle. In DNA form, the CDR3 reads TGTGCCAGCAGCTTAGGGGGAGGGGGAGAGGAGCAGTACTTC. Translating gives CASSLGGGGEEQYF.

J is TRBJ2-7 and V is TRBV6-2 or TRBV6-3; 8 bases fit TRBD2. With V trimmed by 6 bases and J by 1 base, 14 bases remained unmatched. This CDR3 spans 17 amino acids. From germline, CDR1 is MNHEY and CDR2 SVGEGT. CDR3 sequence (DNA): TGTGCCAGCAGCTCAGATGGACCACGGGGGGGGTCCTACGAGCAGTACTTC. This codes for CASSSDGPRGGSYEQYF.

V is TRBV3-1 (or the pseudogene TRBV3-2) and J is TRBJ1-5, with a tentative D call TRBD1 (5 bases). This CDR3 has 14 residues. V shed 1 base and J shed 5 bases, with 9 bases lying between them. Germline CDR1 reads LGHDT; CDR2 reads YNNKEL (reference sequence). CDR3 nucleotides: TGTGCCAGCAGCCAAGCGGCGGGACATCAGCCCCAGCATTTT. Translating gives CASSQAAGHQPQHF.

The chain employs TRBV19 and TRBJ2-2; TRBD2 matches 11 bases. V trimming: 10 bases; J trimming: 4 bases; junction bases outside the gene matches: 14. Germline V gene data show CDR1 as LNHDA and CDR2 as SQIVND (reference sequence). The CDR3 length is 17 residues. CDR3 protein: CATSGTSGYPSTGELFF. The CDR3 nucleotides read TGTGCCACCTCCGGGACTAGCGGTTACCCCAGCACCGGGGAGCTGTTTTTT. The full variable domain, its missing parts supplied by reference TRBV19 and TRBJ2-2, is DGGITQSPKYLFRKEGQNVTLSCEQNLNHDAMYWYRQDPGQGLRLIYYSQIVNDFQKGDIAEGYSVSREKKESFPLTVTSAQKNPTAFYLCATSGTSGYPSTGELFFGEGSRLTVL.

J is TRBJ2-7 and V is TRBV7-6; D might be TRBD1 (5 bases). With 1 base removed from V and 7 bases from J, the gap between germline ends came to 17 bases. This CDR3 spans 15 amino acids. The germline CDR1 and CDR2 sequences are SGHVS and FNYEAQ. CDR3 in DNA: TGTGCCAGCAGCTTAGTGCCGCAGGGATCAGGGGAGCAGTACTTC. This encodes CASSLVPQGSGEQYF.

V and J are TRBV7-9 and TRBJ1-5; 7 bases line up with TRBD1. Germline CDR1 and CDR2: SEHNR and FQNEAQ (reference sequence). With V trimmed by 1 base and J by 7 bases, 13 bases remained unmatched. The CDR3 consists of 17 residues. The chain's CDR3 is CASSLGETGRFRQPQHF. DNA for the CDR3: TGTGCCAGCAGCTTAGGTGAGACAGGGAGGTTTCGGCAGCCCCAGCATTTT.

This sequence joins TRBV7-9 and TRBJ2-7, with 7 positions matching TRBD1. Trimming at V came to 5 bases and at J to 9 bases, leaving 7 bases not matched to a gene. The germline V gene encodes CDR1 SEHNR and CDR2 FQNEAQ (reference sequence). The CDR3 is 12 residues long. The CDR3 is CASSPGTDLQYF. The CDR3 region has the DNA TGTGCCAGCAGCCCCGGGACAGACTTGCAGTACTTC.

This rearrangement joins TRBV7-9 to TRBJ2-7, with 10 bases fitting TRBD1. Per germline, CDR1 SEHNR and CDR2 FQNEAQ (reference sequence). The CDR3 spans 17 residues. V dropped 6 bases and J dropped 3; count of bases not matched to a gene: 14. The DNA for the CDR3 is TGTGCCAGCAGATCCTCCGGGACAGGGGTCCGAGACTACGAGCAGTACTTC. It codes for CASRSSGTGVRDYEQYF. Complete variable domain (other parts from reference TRBV7-9 and TRBJ2-7): DTGVSQNPRHKITKRGQNVTFRCDPISEHNRLYWYRQTLGQGPEFLTYFQNEAQLEKSRLLSDRFSAERPKGSFSTLEIQRTEQGDSAMYLCASRSSGTGVRDYEQYFGPGTRLTVT.

V and J are TRBV6-2 or TRBV6-3 and TRBJ2-2; D unclear. The CDR3 loop spans 15 amino acids. CDR1 and CDR2 from the germline V gene are MNHEY and SVGEGT. The germline V and J ends were trimmed by 2 bases and 4 bases, with 11 bases remaining between them. The CDR3 DNA follows: TGTGCCAGCAGTTACCGCCCCGAGAGCACCGGGGAGCTGTTTTTT. This codes for CASSYRPESTGELFF.

V is TRBV14 and J is TRBJ1-1; 9 nucleotides line up with TRBD1. The V gene end was trimmed by 4 bases and the J gene end by 4 bases; junction bases not matched to a gene: 10. The CDR3 runs to 16 residues. In germline, CDR1 is SGHDN, CDR2 FVKESK. The CDR3 sequence is CASSRGWGQGATEAFF. DNA of the CDR3: TGTGCCAGCAGCCGAGGCTGGGGACAGGGTGCCACTGAAGCTTTCTTT.

This clone has only one observation. The J gene is TRBJ1-1, the V gene TRBV13; 8 nucleotides match TRBD1. In germline, CDR1 is PRHDT, CDR2 FYEKMQ (reference sequence). V dropped 7 bases and J dropped 5; count of bases not matched to a gene: 6. The CDR3 has 13 amino acids. CDR3 loop: CASKPTGATEAFF. The DNA of the CDR3 is TGTGCCAGCAAGCCGACAGGGGCAACTGAAGCTTTCTTT.

The rearrangement joins TRBV12-3 or TRBV12-4 to TRBJ2-5, with D perhaps TRBD2 (5 bases). The CDR3 covers 13 residues. The V and J ends lost 6 bases and 4 bases respectively, with 12 bases between them. CDR3 DNA sequence: TGTGCCAGCAGCTTTAGCGCGCTAGAGACCCAGTACTTC. Translation: CASSFSALETQYF.

This chain joins TRBV24-1 and TRBJ1-1, with no clear D. The CDR3 consists of 15 residues. Deletions cut 1 base from V and 5 bases from J, with 13 bases between. From germline, CDR1 is KGHDR and CDR2 SFDVKD. CDR3: CATSDLTGLPTEAFF. CDR3 nucleotide sequence: TGTGCCACCAGTGATTTAACCGGACTGCCGACTGAAGCTTTCTTT.

The CDR3 here is CASSPSQGANYGYTF. The CDR3 DNA sequence: TGTGCCAGCTCACCGTCCCAGGGGGCTAACTATGGCTACACCTTC. The chain links TRBV18 to TRBJ1-2; TRBD1 matches 7 bases. Germline trimming cut 3 bases from V and 0 bases from J; bases unmatched to any gene: 4. This CDR3 contains 15 residues. CDR1 is KGHSH and CDR2 is LQKENI in the germline V gene.

The rearrangement uses TRBV18 and TRBJ2-1, with a possible D match to TRBD1 (5 bases). Trimming removed 2 bases from V and 3 bases from J, with 17 bases in between. This CDR3 region has 17 residues. From germline, CDR1 is KGHSH and CDR2 LQKENI. CDR3 in DNA: TGTGCCAGCTCACCAGTCACAGTGGAAGGGGACTACAATGAGCAGTTCTTC. As protein: CASSPVTVEGDYNEQFF.

This clone occurred once. The CDR3 DNA reads as TGTGCCAGTAGTACACAGGGGATAGCCTACGAGCAGTACTTC. This gives the protein CASSTQGIAYEQYF. The chain joins TRBV19 to TRBJ2-7; 7 bases agree with TRBD1. The CDR3 runs 14 residues. Germline V gene sequence: CDR1 LNHDA, CDR2 SQIVND (reference sequence). Losses at the gene ends were 4 bases for V and 2 bases for J; bases not matched to a gene: 5.

V usage is TRBV28 and J usage is TRBJ2-3; possible D gene TRBD1, 6 bases. CDR3 length: 16 amino acids. Trimming stripped 3 bases from V and 1 base from J, with 14 bases between. Germline-derived CDR1 and CDR2 are MDHEN and SYDVKM. CDR3 bases: TGTGCCAGCAGTTTTCCAGGGGCGCGTGGCACAGATACGCAGTATTTT. It translates to CASSFPGARGTDTQYF.

The genes are TRBV4-1 and TRBJ2-7; 7 nucleotides match TRBD1. From germline, CDR1 is MGHRA and CDR2 YSYEKL. The CDR3 is 14 amino acids. The V and J ends lost 0 bases and 2 bases, in that order; junction bases with no gene match: 1. CDR3 protein: CASSQEDRAYEQYF. Here the CDR3 DNA reads TGCGCCAGCAGCCAAGAAGACAGGGCCTACGAGCAGTACTTC.

The V gene is TRBV3-1 (or the pseudogene TRBV3-2), the J gene TRBJ1-2, with 7 bases fitting TRBD1. This CDR3 region has 14 residues. The germline CDR1 and CDR2 sequences are LGHDT and YNNKEL (reference sequence). With 5 bases clipped from V and 5 bases from J, the junction kept 8 bases outside the gene matches. The CDR3 loop is CASSAYRDSYGYTF. CDR3 coding DNA: TGTGCCAGCAGCGCATACCGGGACAGTTATGGCTACACCTTC.

The chain recombines TRBV6-2 or TRBV6-3 with TRBJ1-2, with D possibly being TRBD1 (6 bases). Trimming removed 4 bases at V and 5 bases at J, with 17 bases between. The CDR3 extends over 15 amino acids. The germline V gene encodes CDR1 MNHEY and CDR2 SVGEGT. The CDR3 loop reads CASSLTGLLWYGYTF. The CDR3 nucleotides read TGTGCCAGCAGTTTGACAGGCCTCCTCTGGTATGGCTACACCTTC.

This rearrangement joins TRBV25-1 to TRBJ1-2; 7 bases agree with TRBD1. Germline assignment: CDR1 MGHDK and CDR2 SYGVNS. The ends lost 2 bases at V and 8 bases at J; junction bases unmatched: 14. The CDR3 length is 16 residues. Here the CDR3 reads CASSEDRVGTVRGYTF. The CDR3 DNA reads as TGTGCCAGCAGTGAAGACAGGGTTGGGACCGTTAGAGGCTACACCTTC.

This clone was picked up a small number of times. The V and J genes are TRBV7-2 and TRBJ2-7, with TRBD2 identical over 7 bases. In germline, CDR1 is SGHTA, CDR2 FQGNSA. The CDR3 runs 15 residues. The V and J ends lost 6 bases and 2 bases, in that order; junction bases with no gene match: 10. The CDR3 is CASSQTLGGAYEQYF. In nucleotides, the CDR3 is TGTGCCAGCAGTCAAACTCTGGGGGGGGCCTACGAGCAGTACTTC.

This clone was observed once. The chain links TRBV5-6 to TRBJ1-5, with D possibly matching TRBD1 (5 bases). The CDR3 covers 15 residues. Germline V gene sequence: CDR1 SGHDT, CDR2 YYEEEE. Trimming cost V 3 bases and J 3 bases, with 13 bases left between them. CDR3 in DNA: TGTGCCAGCAGCTCTATGACGGGGGACAATCAGCCCCAGCATTTT. Translated: CASSSMTGDNQPQHF. The full variable domain, with the rest looked up from reference TRBV5-6 and TRBJ1-5, is DAGVTQSPTHLIKTRGQQVTLRCSPKSGHDTVSWYQQALGQGPQFIFQYYEEEERQRGNFPDRFSGHQFPNYSSELNVNALLLGDSALYLCASSSMTGDNQPQHFGDGTRLSIL.

The chain links TRBV7-2 to TRBJ1-6, with TRBD1 matching 9 bases. CDR1 and CDR2 (germline): SGHTA, FQGNSA. This CDR3 is built from 15 residues. The V and J ends lost 5 bases and 7 bases, in that order; junction bases with no gene match: 6. CDR3 bases: TGTGCCAGCAGCGGGACAGGGTTATACAATTCACCCCTCCACTTT. As protein: CASSGTGLYNSPLHF.